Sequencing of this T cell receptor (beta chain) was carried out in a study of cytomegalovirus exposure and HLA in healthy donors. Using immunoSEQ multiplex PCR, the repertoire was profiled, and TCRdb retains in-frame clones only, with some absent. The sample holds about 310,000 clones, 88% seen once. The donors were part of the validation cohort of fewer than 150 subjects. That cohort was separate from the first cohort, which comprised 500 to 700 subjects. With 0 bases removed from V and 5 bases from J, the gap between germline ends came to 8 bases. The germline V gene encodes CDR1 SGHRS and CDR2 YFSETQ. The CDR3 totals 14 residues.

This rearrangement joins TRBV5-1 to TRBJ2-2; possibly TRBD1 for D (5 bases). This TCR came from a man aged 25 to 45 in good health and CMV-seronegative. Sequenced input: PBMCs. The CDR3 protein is CASSLDGHTGELFF. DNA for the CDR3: TGCGCCAGCAGCTTGGATGGACATACCGGGGAGCTGTTTTTT.